The 28 T cell receptor beta chains reported below all come from one sample, sequenced in a study of blood T cells in healthy people across ages. A sample-barcoded 5' primer and a J-beta primer mix were used in a second PCR of roughly 7 to 11 cycles. TCRdb ran MiXCR on the 5' RACE reads and lists one entry per CDR3 protein. Of around 670,000 distinct CDR3 sequences listed, approximately 30% are singletons. Source material: blood. Every receptor here comes from a woman older than 75 in good health.

This clonotype was observed a handful of times. The genes are TRBV2 and TRBJ2-6; D might be TRBD1 (5 bases). V lost 6 bases and J lost 0, with 15 bases in between. Germline V gene data show CDR1 as SNHLY and CDR2 as FYNNEI. This CDR3 is 17 amino acids long. The CDR3 bases are TGTGCCAGCAGCGATCAGGGTTTAAGCTCTGGGGCCAACGTCCTGACTTTC. Its translation is CASSDQGLSSGANVLTF.

The genes are TRBV20-1 and TRBJ1-3; D is possibly TRBD1 (5 bases). With 1 base removed from V and 2 bases from J, the gap between germline ends came to 12 bases. CDR3 length: 15 residues. Per germline, CDR1 DFQATT and CDR2 SNEGSKA (reference sequence). CDR3 protein: CSARVLGVPGNTIYF. Here the CDR3 DNA reads TGCAGTGCTAGAGTTTTGGGGGTCCCTGGAAACACCATATATTTT.

In the case of this clonotype: The junction and the germline gene differ at one end; a read error may be behind it. The chain has TRBV20-1 and TRBJ2-3, with TRBD2 identical over 9 bases. Germline CDR1 DFQATT, CDR2 SNEGSKA (reference sequence). The CDR3 spans 17 residues. CDR3 region: CSPESGAGGLFADTLYF. The DNA of the CDR3 is TGCAGTCCCGAGTCAGGAGCGGGGGGACTTTTCGCAGATACGCTGTATTTT.

This clonotype has a count of ten or more. The gene calls are TRBV4-2 and TRBJ2-5, with 10 bases that match TRBD2. Germline CDR1 is LGHNA and CDR2 is YNFKEQ. CDR3 length: 18 residues. J lost 2 bases, V lost 4 bases, and 13 bases had no gene match. The DNA for the CDR3 is TGTGCCAGCAGCCCTGTCCAGCGGGGGGGGATGGGGCAAGAGACCCAGTACTTC. This sequence encodes CASSPVQRGGMGQETQYF.

Regarding this clonotype: This sequence may be a read error, since a much larger clone differs from it by one base. For the CDR3, the DNA is TGCAGTGCTGTGACCGGGTCCCCCGGCACAGATACGCAGTATTTT. Translated: CSAVTGSPGTDTQYF. This chain connects TRBV20-1 to TRBJ2-3; D remains ambiguous. V was clipped by 5 bases and J by 1 base, with 16 bases between them. Germline V gives CDR1 DFQATT, CDR2 SNEGSKA (reference sequence). This CDR3 contains 15 residues.

This clonotype came up a few times. The V gene is TRBV4-3, the J gene TRBJ1-1; D is unclear. Germline assignment: CDR1 LGHNA and CDR2 YSLEER. Trimming pared 0 bases from V and 3 bases from J, leaving 8 bases between. This CDR3 region has 14 residues. This CDR3 reads CASSQDLFYTEAFF. The CDR3 DNA reads TGCGCCAGCAGCCAAGATCTTTTCTACACTGAAGCTTTCTTT.

This clonotype has at least ten counts. This rearrangement joins TRBV20-1 to TRBJ2-5, with TRBD1 as a possible D gene (5 bases). The germline CDR1 and CDR2 sequences are DFQATT and SNEGSKA (reference sequence). The CDR3 has 14 residues. Trimming removed 1 base from V and 4 bases from J, with 13 bases in between. The DNA for the CDR3 is TGCAGTGCTAGAGGTTATCAGGGTCGAGAGACCCAGTACTTC. It is translated as CSARGYQGRETQYF.

There are many counts of this clonotype. V and J are TRBV7-3 and TRBJ2-3, with 8 bases lining up with TRBD2. Trimming removed 5 bases from V and 2 bases from J; junction bases left unmatched: 3. Germline V CDR1 and CDR2: SGHTA, FQGTGA. This CDR3 has 14 amino acids. CDR3 in amino acids: CASSQTSVTDTQYF. CDR3 DNA sequence: TGTGCCAGCAGCCAGACTAGCGTCACAGATACGCAGTATTTT.

This clonotype showed up many times. This chain joins TRBV9 and TRBJ2-1, with D tentatively TRBD1 (6 bases). V was shortened by 3 bases and J by 10 bases, with 14 bases between the two germline ends. From germline, CDR1 is SGDLS and CDR2 YYNGEE. The CDR3 spans 13 residues. CDR3: CASSGTGLGEQFF. The CDR3 DNA reads TGTGCCAGCAGCGGAACAGGGCTCGGCGAGCAGTTCTTC.

This clonotype was seen repeatedly, ten times or more. The chain employs TRBV5-1 and TRBJ2-3; D is possibly TRBD1 (6 bases). CDR1 SGHRS and CDR2 YFSETQ come from the germline V gene. The length of the CDR3 is 14 residues. V lost 0 bases and J 5 bases, leaving 10 bases between the germline ends. Written as DNA, the CDR3 is TGCGCCAGCAGCTTGGCTGGGGGCGTAGATACGCAGTATTTT. This translates into CASSLAGGVDTQYF. The full variable domain, its missing parts supplied by reference TRBV5-1 and TRBJ2-3, is KAGVTQTPRYLIKTRGQQVTLSCSPISGHRSVSWYQQTPGQGLQFLFEYFSETQRNKGNFPGRFSGRQFSNSRSEMNVSTLELGDSALYLCASSLAGGVDTQYFGPGTRLTVL.

This clonotype appeared many times. This chain uses TRBV3-1 with TRBJ1-2; the D gene is possibly TRBD1 (6 bases). The germline V and J ends were trimmed by 3 bases and 8 bases, with 25 bases remaining between them. Germline assignment: CDR1 LGHDT and CDR2 YNNKEL (reference sequence). The CDR3 is made up of 17 amino acids. CDR3 coding DNA: TGTGCCAGCAGCCATTTAGGCCGAGCAGGGGACTCATGGGGCTACACCTTC. This translates into CASSHLGRAGDSWGYTF.

This clonotype occurred many times. The CDR3 is CSGQPGVTDTQYF. The CDR3 DNA sequence: TGCAGTGGGCAACCTGGGGTCACAGATACGCAGTATTTT. The chain uses TRBV20-1 and TRBJ2-3; D ambiguous. Per the germline V gene, CDR1 is DFQATT and CDR2 is SNEGSKA (reference sequence). V was trimmed by 7 bases and J by 2 bases, leaving 13 bases between them. This CDR3 contains 13 residues.

Turning to this clonotype: This could be a read error, since a much larger clone is one nucleotide away. The chain uses TRBV7-9 and TRBJ2-1, with D possibly TRBD2 on 6 matching bases. CDR1 and CDR2 from the germline V gene are SEHNR and FQNEAQ (reference sequence). The CDR3 has 15 residues. Trimming shortened V by 4 bases and J by 6 bases, and 16 bases separated the two germline ends. The CDR3 sequence: CASSSGRGPFNEQFF. CDR3 bases: TGTGCCAGCAGCTCCGGGCGGGGACCATTCAATGAGCAGTTCTTC.

This clonotype was counted many times. The chain recombines TRBV25-1 with TRBJ1-2, with 7 bases matching TRBD1. In germline, CDR1 is MGHDK, CDR2 SYGVNS. There are 12 residues in the CDR3. After removal of 7 bases from V and 4 bases from J, the junction contained 3 bases not matched to a gene. The CDR3 DNA reads TGTGCCAGCACCGGGACAGCCTATGGCTACACCTTC. It specifies CASTGTAYGYTF.

This clonotype was observed many times. The V call is TRBV7-3, the J call TRBJ2-3; D unresolved. Germline values: CDR1 SGHTA, CDR2 FQGTGA. The CDR3 has 13 amino acids. With 5 bases removed from V and 2 bases from J, the gap between germline ends came to 8 bases. CDR3 in DNA: TGTGCCAGCAGCCTCAAGGCCACAGATACGCAGTATTTT. Protein sequence: CASSLKATDTQYF.

This clonotype occurred a few times. The rearrangement joins TRBV18 to TRBJ1-1; TRBD1 matches at 9 bases. Looked up from germline, CDR1 is KGHSH and CDR2 is LQKENI. The CDR3 has 13 amino acids. Trimming took 3 bases from V and 10 from J; bases not matched to a gene: 6. The CDR3 nucleotides read TGTGCCAGCTCACCTGGACAGGGGACGGGAGCTTTCTTT. This codes for CASSPGQGTGAFF.

This clonotype was observed many times. As DNA, the CDR3 is TGTGCCACCAGCTATAGCGGGGGGAGCTCCTACGAGCAGTACTTC. Its translation is CATSYSGGSSYEQYF. The V gene is TRBV15, the J gene TRBJ2-7; 10 nucleotides agree with TRBD2. V shed 5 bases, J shed 0 bases, and the junction held 4 bases outside the gene matches. The CDR3 runs 15 residues. Germline V lookup: CDR1 LNHNV, CDR2 YYDKDF (reference sequence). Filled out from reference TRBV15 and TRBJ2-7, the complete variable domain reads DAMVIQNPRYQVTQFGKPVTLSCSQTLNHNVMYWYQQKSSQAPKLLFHYYDKDFNNEADTPDNFQSRRPNTSFCFLDIRSPGLGDTAMYLCATSYSGGSSYEQYFGPGTRLTVT.

There are many counts of this clonotype. This chain joins TRBV10-3 and TRBJ1-2; no reliable D call. This CDR3 is built from 13 residues. The V and J ends lost 3 bases and 2 bases respectively, with 7 bases between them. Germline loops: CDR1 ENHRY, CDR2 SYGVKD. The DNA of the CDR3 is TGTGCCATCAGTGATGACGTAAACTATGGCTACACCTTC. This gives the protein CAISDDVNYGYTF.

This clonotype appeared many times. The chain has TRBV9 and TRBJ1-4; D remains ambiguous. The V gene lost 0 bases and the J gene lost 8 bases, with 8 bases spanning the gap. Germline-derived CDR1 and CDR2 are SGDLS and YYNGEE. The CDR3 length is 13 residues. The CDR3, as DNA: TGTGCCAGCAGCGTAGACTTACGGGAAAAACTGTTTTTT. Encoded protein: CASSVDLREKLFF.

This clonotype has at least ten counts. The V call is TRBV5-4, the J call TRBJ2-5; the D is unclear. The CDR3 runs to 13 residues. The germline V and J ends were trimmed by 7 bases and 2 bases, with 12 bases remaining between them. Germline-derived CDR1 and CDR2 are SGHNT and YYREEE (reference sequence). The CDR3 here is CASQVSGQETQYF. As DNA, the CDR3 is TGTGCCAGCCAAGTCTCAGGACAAGAGACCCAGTACTTC.

A note on this clonotype: Since a much larger clone is just one base distant, this may be a read error. The V and J genes are TRBV6-2 or TRBV6-3 and TRBJ2-3; D call uncertain. The CDR3 sequence is 12 residues long. Germline V gene data show CDR1 as MNHEY and CDR2 as SVGEGT. The CDR3 loop reads CACSYIRNTQYF. The CDR3 DNA is TGTGCCTGCAGTTACATAAGGAATACGCAGTATTTT.

This clonotype was observed at least ten times. The CDR3, as DNA: TGCGCCAGCAGCCAAGATGGGCGAGGGGAAGAGCAGTACTTC. Amino acids: CASSQDGRGEEQYF. The chain couples TRBV4-3 to TRBJ2-7, with D perhaps assigned TRBD1 or TRBD2 (5 bases each). This CDR3 region has 14 residues. Germline V gene lookup returns CDR1 LGHNA and CDR2 YSLEER. The V end was cut by 0 bases, the J end by 7 bases, with 13 bases between.

J is TRBJ2-5 and V is TRBV7-2; TRBD2 matches at 9 bases. CDR3 length: 14 residues. CDR1 SGHTA and CDR2 FQGNSA come from the germline V gene. V gave up 9 bases and J gave up 5 bases; unmatched junction bases: 10. Here the CDR3 DNA reads TGTGCCAGTAGCGGGGGTTTGACGGAGGAGACCCAGTACTTC. It encodes CASSGGLTEETQYF.

This clonotype turned up a few times. The J gene is TRBJ1-3, the V gene TRBV4-2; no reliable D call. The CDR3 extends over 13 amino acids. V lost 5 bases, J lost 0 bases, and 5 bases lay in between. Looked up from germline, CDR1 is LGHNA and CDR2 is YNFKEQ. CDR3 sequence (DNA): TGTGCCAGCAGCTTCATCTCTGGAAACACCATATATTTT. It yields the protein CASSFISGNTIYF.

The chain joins TRBV6-1 to TRBJ1-1, with 9 bases matching TRBD1. The V gene's germline CDR1 is MNHNS and CDR2 SASEGT. CDR3 size: 15 residues. V trimming: 2 bases; J trimming: 1 base; junction bases outside the gene matches: 2. The CDR3 coding sequence is TGTGCCAGCAGTGAAACACAGGGGGCGAACACTGAAGCTTTCTTT. Translated, it gives CASSETQGANTEAFF.

Comments on this clonotype: A clone one base away is much larger, so this may be a read error. The rearrangement joins TRBV7-3 to TRBJ2-5, with unresolved D. The CDR3 runs 15 residues. Germline values: CDR1 SGHTA, CDR2 FQGTGA. CDR3 nucleotide sequence: TGTGCCAACAGCTTAAACGGTGGACCCCCCAATGAGCAGTACTTC. Residues: CANSLNGGPPNEQYF.

Details on this clonotype: This may stem from a read error, because a much larger clone lies one nucleotide away. The chain uses TRBV6-6 and TRBJ2-6; no definite D call. This CDR3 contains 12 residues. Germline CDR1 MNHNY, CDR2 SVGAGI (reference sequence). The CDR3 DNA follows: TGTGCCAGCAGTTACTCAGGCGGTGTCCCGACTTTC. Amino acid sequence: CASSYSGGVPTF.

The rearrangement joins TRBV7-9 to TRBJ2-5, with D tentatively TRBD2 (6 bases). The CDR3 is 14 amino acids. Trimming shortened V by 0 bases and J by 5 bases, and 10 bases separated the two germline ends. From germline, CDR1 is SEHNR and CDR2 FQNEAQ (reference sequence). The CDR3 coding sequence is TGTGCCAGCAGCTTAGCGGAGGGGAGGGAGACCCAGTACTTC. Encoded protein: CASSLAEGRETQYF.